This TCR beta chain was found in a study of blood T cell repertoires in COVID-19. Study-level background: PBMCs, B-cell-depleted T cells, or T cells were the source of the cDNA or gDNA that made up the material.

The CDR3 is made up of 13 amino acids. Trimming took 5 bases from V and 4 from J, leaving 14 bases between them. Looked up from germline, CDR1 is SQVTM and CDR2 is ANQGSEA. Original analysis: Amplification from reference gene primers served as the basis for estimated nucleated cell counts. Clones were read by immunoSEQ multiplex PCR, and TCRdb kept only the in-frame ones, dropping some. The D gene and trimming were derived from the DNA, and the V and J assignments and clone size from that table. Among some 250,000 clones listed, 88% were seen once. The rearrangement joins TRBV29-1 to TRBJ1-2; D may be TRBD1 (6 bases). This receptor was obtained from a woman aged 25-40 years with acute or convalescent COVID-19. Sequencing used peripheral blood. The CDR3 DNA is TGCAGCGTTCTCGGACAGACAAGCTATGGCTACACCTTC. The encoded protein is CSVLGQTSYGYTF.